This TCR beta chain originates from a study of OX40 agonist ivuxolimab in advanced cancers. Study as a whole: Patients in the trial were receiving intravenous ivuxolimab every 2 weeks, at doses of 0.01 to 10 mg/kg. The study reported partial responses in three patients: one hepatocellular carcinoma, two cutaneous melanoma.

In the case of this clone: Its cognate antigen is unknown.

The CDR3 has 15 amino acids. Germline lookup yields CDR1 SQVTM and CDR2 ANQGSEA. Trimming removed 1 base from V and 2 bases from J, with 15 bases in between. The repertoire was sequenced with immunoSEQ multiplex PCR; TCRdb's copy has only in-frame clones and lacks some. The table has roughly 83,000 clones, around 85% seen once. Study-level points and caveats: Among some nonresponders, normalized T-cell clonal expansion was also low.

The starting material was CD4+ or CD8+ T cells sorted from blood, obtained in a trial of the OX40 agonist ivuxolimab. The clonotype was recovered from an adult with an advanced solid tumor such as melanoma, head and neck, liver or kidney cancer. The chain recombines TRBV29-1 with TRBJ2-7, with D maybe TRBD1 (6 bases). In nucleotides, the CDR3 is TGCAGCGTTGAAGGGATAGGGGGAGACCCCTACGAGCAGTACTTC. Protein: CSVEGIGGDPYEQYF.